These T cell receptor beta chains were read from a single sample in a study of cytomegalovirus exposure and HLA in healthy donors. Here immunoSEQ multiplex PCR was the method, and the copy in TCRdb shows in-frame clones only, minus some. The sample has about 180,000 clones, approximately 78% seen once. Source material: PBMCs. The receptors originated from a male donor in good health and CMV-seronegative. CDR3s include the opening cysteine and the closing phenylalanine or tryptophan. Fields, in order: J gene, D gene, clone size, V gene, CDR3 protein, CDR3 DNA. D genes are given only for firm matches. Some rows mark clone size as missing; the rest say once, few, many or name a class of expanded clone.

TRBJ2-7 . . TRBV5-4 CASSLQGSTEQYF TGTGCCAGCAGCTTGCAGGGCTCTACCGAGCAGTACTTC
TRBJ2-7 . . TRBV10-3 CAIGPSRVNEQYF TGTGCCATCGGCCCTTCGAGGGTTAACGAGCAGTACTTC
TRBJ1-5 TRBD1 . TRBV6-5 CASSSIQGPNQPQHF TGTGCCAGCAGTTCCATACAGGGGCCCAATCAGCCCCAGCATTTT
TRBJ1-3 TRBD1 . TRBV4-1 CASSQLNRGPGNTIYF TGCGCCAGCAGCCAGTTAAACAGGGGGCCTGGAAACACCATATATTTT
TRBJ2-1 TRBD2 . TRBV5-6 CASSLGLAGGEQFF TGTGCCAGCAGCCTGGGACTAGCGGGGGGAGAGCAGTTCTTC
TRBJ2-1 . . TRBV6-1 CALARDDYNEQFF TGTGCCTTGGCGCGGGACGATTACAATGAGCAGTTCTTC
TRBJ2-7 TRBD1 . TRBV5-1 CASSLGQGKEQYF TGCGCCAGCAGCTTAGGACAGGGGAAAGAGCAGTACTTC
TRBJ1-1 TRBD1 . TRBV5-1 CASSEGQADTEAFF TGCGCCAGCAGCGAGGGACAGGCAGACACTGAAGCTTTCTTT
TRBJ2-7 TRBD1 few TRBV25-1 CASSEYAGGKYEQYF TGTGCCAGCAGTGAATATGCAGGGGGCAAATACGAGCAGTACTTC
TRBJ2-6 . . TRBV4-3 CASSQELMGYPSSGANVLTF TGCGCCAGCAGCCAAGAATTGATGGGCTATCCGAGCTCTGGGGCCAACGTCCTGACTTTC
TRBJ2-1 . . TRBV5-1 CASSLSGGLPYNEQFF TGCGCCAGCAGCTTGTCAGGCGGACTACCCTACAATGAGCAGTTCTTC
TRBJ2-7 TRBD2 . TRBV25-1 CASSLSSGSYEQYF TGTGCCAGCAGTTTGTCTAGCGGGAGCTACGAGCAGTACTTC
TRBJ2-3 . . TRBV27 CASSPMRWTSTDTQYF TGTGCCAGCAGTCCCATGAGGTGGACTAGCACAGATACGCAGTATTTT
TRBJ1-2 . . TRBV28 CASSSGGGRRRGYTF TGTGCCAGCAGTTCGGGGGGAGGGAGGCGGAGGGGCTACACCTTC
TRBJ2-3 TRBD2 . TRBV5-1 CASSSGLAGGSSTDTQYF TGCGCCAGCAGCTCCGGACTAGCGGGAGGGAGTAGCACAGATACGCAGTATTTT
TRBJ1-1 . . TRBV2 CASSKYRVNTEAFF TGTGCCAGCAGTAAGTACAGGGTGAACACTGAAGCTTTCTTT
TRBJ2-4 . . TRBV6-5 CASSYYIQGTNIQYF TGTGCCAGCAGTTACTACATCCAGGGGACAAACATTCAGTACTTC
TRBJ2-2 . . TRBV6-1 CASTSGGANTGELFF TGTGCCAGCACTTCGGGCGGGGCGAACACTGGGGAGCTGTTTTTT
TRBJ2-7 TRBD2 . TRBV7-9 CASSPPWGGIYEQYF TGTGCCAGCAGCCCCCCATGGGGGGGGATCTACGAGCAGTACTTC
TRBJ2-3 . . TRBV5-1 CASSLERWADTQYF TGCGCCAGCAGCTTGGAGAGGTGGGCAGATACGCAGTATTTT
TRBJ2-7 . . TRBV6-5 CASSTTGSSHEQYF TGTGCCAGCAGTACCACAGGGTCATCCCACGAGCAGTACTTC
TRBJ2-7 . once TRBV10-3 CAISESTDTTGEQYF TGTGCCATCAGTGAGTCGACAGATACAACGGGCGAGCAGTACTTC
TRBJ1-4 . . TRBV7-9 CASSQGLRQEENEKLFF TGCGCCAGCAGCCAAGGATTAAGACAGGAGGAGAATGAAAAACTGTTTTTT
TRBJ2-3 TRBD2 . TRBV7-3 CASSLRASGGPTSSTDTQYF TGTGCCAGCAGCTTAAGGGCTAGCGGGGGGCCAACTTCTAGCACAGATACGCAGTATTTT
TRBJ1-5 . . TRBV14 CASSQGRVGPQHF TGTGCCAGCAGCCAAGGACGGGTGGGGCCCCAGCATTTT
TRBJ2-3 . . TRBV13 CASSPERATDTQYF TGTGCCAGCAGCCCGGAGAGAGCAACTGATACGCAGTATTTT
TRBJ2-5 . once TRBV11-2 CASSAYRIYQETQYF TGTGCCAGCAGCGCCTACAGGATCTACCAAGAGACCCAGTACTTC
TRBJ2-7 . few TRBV28 CASSPATAGNWHF TGTGCCAGCAGTCCTGCCACCGCAGGGAATTGGCACTTC
TRBJ1-1 . . TRBV27 CASSSGGGGPEAFF TGTGCCAGCAGTTCGGGGGGCGGGGGTCCTGAAGCTTTCTTT
TRBJ2-5 . . TRBV10-3 CAISTGQRGLETQYF TGTGCCATCAGTACAGGACAGAGGGGGTTAGAGACCCAGTACTTC
TRBJ2-1 . few TRBV5-1 CASSLAVRSYNEQFF TGCGCCAGCAGCTTGGCCGTTAGATCCTACAATGAGCAGTTCTTC